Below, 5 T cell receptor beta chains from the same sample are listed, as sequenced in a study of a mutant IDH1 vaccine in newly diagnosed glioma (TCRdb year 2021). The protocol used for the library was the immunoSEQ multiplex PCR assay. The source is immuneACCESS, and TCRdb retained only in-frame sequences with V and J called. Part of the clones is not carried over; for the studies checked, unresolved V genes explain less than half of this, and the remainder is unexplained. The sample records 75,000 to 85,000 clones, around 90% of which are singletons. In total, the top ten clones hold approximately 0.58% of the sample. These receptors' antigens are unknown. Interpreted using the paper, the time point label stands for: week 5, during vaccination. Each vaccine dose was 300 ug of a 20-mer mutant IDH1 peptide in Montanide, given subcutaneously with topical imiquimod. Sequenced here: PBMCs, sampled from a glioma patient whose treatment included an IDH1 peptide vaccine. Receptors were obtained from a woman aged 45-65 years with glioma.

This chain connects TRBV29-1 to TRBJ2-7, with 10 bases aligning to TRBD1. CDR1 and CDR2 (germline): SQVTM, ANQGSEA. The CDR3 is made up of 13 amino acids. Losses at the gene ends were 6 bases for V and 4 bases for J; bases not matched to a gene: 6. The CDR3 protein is CSVLRGQGYEQYF. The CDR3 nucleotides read TGCAGCGTACTCAGGGGACAGGGGTACGAGCAGTACTTC.

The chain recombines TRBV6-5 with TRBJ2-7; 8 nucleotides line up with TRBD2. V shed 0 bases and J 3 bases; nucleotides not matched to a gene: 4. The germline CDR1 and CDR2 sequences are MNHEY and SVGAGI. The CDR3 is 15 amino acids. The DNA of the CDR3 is TGTGCCAGCAGTTACTCCCGGGAGGGGCGCTACGAGCAGTACTTC. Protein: CASSYSREGRYEQYF.

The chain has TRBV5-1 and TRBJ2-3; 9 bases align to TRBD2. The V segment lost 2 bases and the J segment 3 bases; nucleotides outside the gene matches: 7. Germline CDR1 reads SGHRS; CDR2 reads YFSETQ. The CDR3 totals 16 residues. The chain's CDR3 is CASSFGGGRATDTQYF. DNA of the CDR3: TGCGCCAGCAGCTTTGGTGGCGGGAGGGCAACAGATACGCAGTATTTT.

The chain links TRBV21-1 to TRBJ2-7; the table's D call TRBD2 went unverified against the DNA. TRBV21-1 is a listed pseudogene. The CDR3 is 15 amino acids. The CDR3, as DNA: TGTGCCAGCAGTCCCGCGGCGGGGGGCTCCTACGAGCAGTACTTC. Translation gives CASSPAAGGSYEQYF.

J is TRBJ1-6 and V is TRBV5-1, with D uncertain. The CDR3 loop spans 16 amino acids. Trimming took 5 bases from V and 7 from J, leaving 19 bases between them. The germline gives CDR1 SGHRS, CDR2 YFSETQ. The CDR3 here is CASSKDGLYGNSPLHF. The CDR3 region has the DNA TGCGCCAGCAGTAAGGACGGCCTCTATGGGAATTCACCCCTCCACTTT.